This TCR beta chain was sequenced in a study of human T cells and chemical hapten exposure. The wider study: Variation in per-sample TCR yields came mainly from small pooled library volume differences.

CDR1 is MDHEN and CDR2 is SYDVKM in the germline V gene. Trimming left V 5 bases short and J 4 bases short, with 13 bases between. The CDR3 contains 14 residues. In this sample, this clonotype turned up many times. Time point in this sample: healthy volunteer bleed at 6 weeks. From whole blood left unfractionated, total RNA was extracted. Library preparation tagged each individual cDNA molecule with a unique molecular identifier. MiXCR, applied by TCRdb to the RACE reads, yields one record per CDR3 protein. The sample carries 60,000 to 90,000 distinct CDR3 sequences, 8.5% to 9.5% recorded once. Input material: whole blood. This chain links TRBV28 with TRBJ2-3, with D perhaps matching TRBD2 (5 bases). This TCR was recovered from a female donor in good health. Some clones in this sample may be carry-over from other donors' samples. CDR3 region: CASSPRTGADTQYF. The CDR3 DNA reads TGTGCCAGCAGTCCGCGGACTGGGGCAGATACGCAGTATTTT.